These T cell receptor beta chains were read from a single sample in a study of cytomegalovirus exposure and HLA in healthy donors. Some clones are missing from TCRdb's copy, which holds only in-frame ones; the method was immunoSEQ multiplex PCR. The sample yields about 330,000 clones, about 85% seen once. The sequenced sample consisted of PBMCs. These receptor sequences come from a woman in her twenties or thirties in good health and CMV-seropositive. CDR3s include the opening cysteine and the closing phenylalanine or tryptophan. D genes are given only for firm matches. Clone size appears in some rows only: once, few, many, or a class for an expanded clone.

CDR3nt	CDR3aa	abundance	v_gene	j_gene	d_gene
TGTGCCAGCAGTCGCAGGAGACAAGAGACCCAGTACTTC	CASSRRRQETQYF	.	TRBV27	TRBJ2-5	.
TGTGCCAGCACGGGACGGCCGAACACTGAAGCTTTCTTT	CASTGRPNTEAFF	.	TRBV25-1	TRBJ1-1	.
TGCGCCAGCAGCCCAGGGGCCTTTAGCACAGATACGCAGTATTTT	CASSPGAFSTDTQYF	.	TRBV4-3	TRBJ2-3	.
TGTGCCACCAGCAGATCGACAGGGGGAGGTTCACCCCTCCACTTT	CATSRSTGGGSPLHF	few	TRBV15	TRBJ1-6	TRBD1
TGTGCCAGCAGCCCCACGGCAGAAAACACTGAAGCTTTCTTT	CASSPTAENTEAFF	.	TRBV7-9	TRBJ1-1	.
TGTGCCAGCAGTTCCCCCCTACAGGGTACTAATCAGCCCCAGCATTTT	CASSSPLQGTNQPQHF	.	TRBV28	TRBJ1-5	.
TGCAGTGGGCTAGCGTACAATGAGCAGTTCTTC	CSGLAYNEQFF	.	TRBV20-1	TRBJ2-1	.
TGTGCCAGCAGCTTGGGGGTGACCACCTACGAGCAGTACTTC	CASSLGVTTYEQYF	few	TRBV5-4	TRBJ2-7	.
TGTGCCAGCAGTTACTCGGGCGGCTCCTACGAGCAGTACTTC	CASSYSGGSYEQYF	.	TRBV6-5	TRBJ2-7	.
TGTGCCGTCCGGGACAGCCCAAATGAAAAACTGTTTTTT	CAVRDSPNEKLFF	.	TRBV6-5	TRBJ1-4	TRBD1
TGCGCCAGCAGCTTGGGACTGAATGAGGGAAACACCATATATTTT	CASSLGLNEGNTIYF	.	TRBV5-1	TRBJ1-3	.
TGTGCCAGCAGTTACCAGGGGTTATCCTACGAGCAGTACTTC	CASSYQGLSYEQYF	.	TRBV6-5	TRBJ2-7	.
TGCGCCAGCGGGCGGGACAGGGGGGGCGAGCAGTACTTC	CASGRDRGGEQYF	.	TRBV5-1	TRBJ2-7	TRBD1
TGTGCCAGCAGCCTAGCGGGGTTCAACTACGAGCAGTACTTC	CASSLAGFNYEQYF	.	TRBV7-2	TRBJ2-7	TRBD2
TGTGCCAGCAGCCAAGGTTTTCCAACCACCTACGAGCAGTACTTC	CASSQGFPTTYEQYF	.	TRBV4-2	TRBJ2-7	.
TGTGCCAGCAGGTGGGACAGGAACTATGGCTACACCTTC	CASRWDRNYGYTF	.	TRBV27	TRBJ1-2	TRBD1
TGTGCCAGCAGCGTAGCTTGGCCAGGGGGGGATGAGCAGTTCTTC	CASSVAWPGGDEQFF	.	TRBV9	TRBJ2-1	.
TGTGCCAGCACTACGGGACAGGGACAAGAGACCCAGTACTTC	CASTTGQGQETQYF	.	TRBV6-5	TRBJ2-5	TRBD1
TGTGCCAGCAAGACGCCCCTTAAAAATTCACCCCTCCACTTT	CASKTPLKNSPLHF	.	TRBV28	TRBJ1-6	.
TGTGCCAGCAGCTTAGGTGGTGCCTACAATGAGCAGTTCTTC	CASSLGGAYNEQFF	.	TRBV13	TRBJ2-1	.
TGTGCCAGCAGTGAAGATCAAGCGAGGAACACCTATAATTCACCCCTCCACTTT	CASSEDQARNTYNSPLHF	.	TRBV2	TRBJ1-6	.
TGTGCCAGCACCCCTCGGGGAGGGCCATCCGAGCAGTACTTC	CASTPRGGPSEQYF	.	TRBV7-8	TRBJ2-7	TRBD2
TGCAGCGTTGGCAGGGGAGCGGATACGCAGTATTTT	CSVGRGADTQYF	.	TRBV29-1	TRBJ2-3	.
TGTGCCAGCAGTCCCCTGCTTCGACAGGCCAAGGCTGGGGCCAACGTCCTGACTTTC	CASSPLLRQAKAGANVLTF	.	TRBV27	TRBJ2-6	.